The entry below describes one TCR beta chain. The antigen remains unidentified. Germline V gene sequence: CDR1 SNHLY, CDR2 FYNNEI. V was clipped by 7 bases and J by 2 bases, with 15 bases between them. The CDR3 loop spans 15 amino acids. This entry belongs to a study of T-cell reconstitution after alpha-beta-depleted transplantation in children. Overall study findings and caveats: Counts and diversity of T cells one year after transplant came mostly from newly produced T cells.

Unique molecular identifiers were built into the TCRbeta library. Each CDR3 protein is one row after TCRdb ran MiXCR on the PCR reads. The sample has a few hundred thousand distinct CDR3 sequences, more than 20% seen once. The sample was PBMCs, mostly from graft donor cells, taken 180 days after TCRalphabeta/CD19-depleted stem cell transplant. This sequence joins TRBV2 and TRBJ2-1; unclear D gene. This TCR derives from a male patient aged 10 to 17 who had a stem cell transplant for acute lymphoblastic leukemia, so the T cells may come from the graft donor. Here the CDR3 reads CASKNRQPPYNEQFF. The CDR3 nucleotides are TGTGCCAGCAAGAACCGGCAGCCTCCCTACAATGAGCAGTTCTTC. Drawing the rest from reference TRBV2 and TRBJ2-1, the complete variable domain is EPEVTQTPSHQVTQMGQEVILRCVPISNHLYFYWYRQILGQKVEFLVSFYNNEISEKSEIFDDQFSVERPDGSNFTLKIRSTKLEDSAMYFCASKNRQPPYNEQFFGPGTRLTVL.